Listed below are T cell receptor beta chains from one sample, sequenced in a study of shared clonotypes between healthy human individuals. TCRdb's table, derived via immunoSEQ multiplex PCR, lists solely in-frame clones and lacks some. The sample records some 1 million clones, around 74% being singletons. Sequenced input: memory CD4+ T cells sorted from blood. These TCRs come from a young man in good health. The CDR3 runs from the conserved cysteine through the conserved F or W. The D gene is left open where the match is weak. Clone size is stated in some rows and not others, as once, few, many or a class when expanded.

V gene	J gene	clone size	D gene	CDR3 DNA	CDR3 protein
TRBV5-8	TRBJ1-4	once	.	TGTGCCAGCATTCGGGGACCGCTTGAAAAACTGTTTTTT	CASIRGPLEKLFF
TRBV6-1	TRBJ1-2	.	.	TGTGCCAGCAGTACTGACAGGCACCTTGATGGCTACACCTTC	CASSTDRHLDGYTF
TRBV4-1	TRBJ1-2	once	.	TGCGCCAGCAGCCAAGCGGGGGGCCTTTATGGCTACACCTTC	CASSQAGGLYGYTF
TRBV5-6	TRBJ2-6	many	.	TGTGCCAGCAGCCCACTGGGTGGCAGGGACCCATCTGGGGCCAACGTCCTGACTTTC	CASSPLGGRDPSGANVLTF
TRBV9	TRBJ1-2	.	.	TGTGCCAGCAGCCTAGACTCGACTTCTGGCTACACCTTC	CASSLDSTSGYTF
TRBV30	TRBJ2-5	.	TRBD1	TGTGCCTGGAGTGTAAAAAAGGGGGCCTGGGAGACCCAGTACTTC	CAWSVKKGAWETQYF
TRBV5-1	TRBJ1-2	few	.	TGCGCCAGCAGCTTTCTCACAGACTATGGCTACACCTTC	CASSFLTDYGYTF
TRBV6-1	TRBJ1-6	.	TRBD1	TGTGCCAGCAGTGAAGCTTCCGGGACAGGGATTTCACCCCTCCACTTT	CASSEASGTGISPLHF
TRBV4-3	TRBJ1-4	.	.	TGCGCCAGCAGCCAAGATTTTGGCGGTGAAAAACTGTTTTTT	CASSQDFGGEKLFF
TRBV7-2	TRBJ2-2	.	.	TGTGCCAGCAGCCTAGGGGGGAGCACCGGGGAGCTGTTTTTT	CASSLGGSTGELFF
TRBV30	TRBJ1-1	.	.	TGTGCCTGGAGTACGGGGGTTAACACTGAAGCTTTCTTT	CAWSTGVNTEAFF
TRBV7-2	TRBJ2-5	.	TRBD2	TGTGCCAGCAGCTTACAGGGTAGCGGGGTGGAGACCCAGTACTTC	CASSLQGSGVETQYF
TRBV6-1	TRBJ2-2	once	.	TGTGCCAGTATATGGGGGACGAACACCGGGGAGCTGTTTTTT	CASIWGTNTGELFF
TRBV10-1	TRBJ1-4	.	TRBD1	TGCGCCAGCAGGTCTAGGGGGCCTTTGGAAAAACTGTTTTTT	CASRSRGPLEKLFF
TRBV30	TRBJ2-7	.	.	TGTGCCTGGAGGCGAACAGGGGGGGGGTACGAGCAGTACTTC	CAWRRTGGGYEQYF
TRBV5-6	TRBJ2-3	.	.	TGTGCCAGCAGGGGACAAACTAGCACAGATACGCAGTATTTT	CASRGQTSTDTQYF
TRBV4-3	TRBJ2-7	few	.	TGCGCCAGCAGCCAAGACGGGACCGTACCTCGCGAGCAGTACTTC	CASSQDGTVPREQYF
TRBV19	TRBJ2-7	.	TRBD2	TGTGCCAGTAGTACTAGACTAGCGGGAGCCTACGAGCAGTACTTC	CASSTRLAGAYEQYF
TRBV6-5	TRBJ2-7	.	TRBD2	TGTGCCAGCAGTGTAGCGGGGGGCGGGTACGAGCAGTACTTC	CASSVAGGGYEQYF
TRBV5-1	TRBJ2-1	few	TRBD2	TGCGCCAGCAGCTTGCGGGGGGGCCGCGATGAGCAGTTCTTC	CASSLRGGRDEQFF
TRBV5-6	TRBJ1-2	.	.	TGTGCCAGCAGCTTGCTTAAAACCACCCCTAACTATGGCTACACCTTC	CASSLLKTTPNYGYTF